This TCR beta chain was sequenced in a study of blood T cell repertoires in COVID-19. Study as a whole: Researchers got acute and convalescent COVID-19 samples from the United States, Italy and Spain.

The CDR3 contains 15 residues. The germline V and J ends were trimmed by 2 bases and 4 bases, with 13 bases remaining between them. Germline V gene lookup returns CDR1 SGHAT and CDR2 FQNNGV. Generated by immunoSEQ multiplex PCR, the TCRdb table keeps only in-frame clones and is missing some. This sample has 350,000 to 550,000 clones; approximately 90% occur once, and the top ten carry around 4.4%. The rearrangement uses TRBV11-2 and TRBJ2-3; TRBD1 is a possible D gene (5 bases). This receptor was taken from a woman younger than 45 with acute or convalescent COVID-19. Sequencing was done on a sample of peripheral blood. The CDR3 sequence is CASSLIPGWADTQYF. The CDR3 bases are TGTGCCAGCAGCTTAATTCCAGGGTGGGCAGATACGCAGTATTTT.